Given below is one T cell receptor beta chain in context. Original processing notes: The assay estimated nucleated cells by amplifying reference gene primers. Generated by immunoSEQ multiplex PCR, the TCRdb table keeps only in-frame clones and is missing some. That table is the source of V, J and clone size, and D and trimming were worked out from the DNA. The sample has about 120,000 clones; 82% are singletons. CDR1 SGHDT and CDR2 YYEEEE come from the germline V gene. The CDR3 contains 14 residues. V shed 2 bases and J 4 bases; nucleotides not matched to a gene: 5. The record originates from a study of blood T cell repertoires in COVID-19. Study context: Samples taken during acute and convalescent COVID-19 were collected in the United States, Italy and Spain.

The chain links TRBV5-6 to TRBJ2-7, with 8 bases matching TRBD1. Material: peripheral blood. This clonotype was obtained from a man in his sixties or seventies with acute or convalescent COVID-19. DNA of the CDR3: TGTGCCAGCAGCTTTGGACAGGGTGGTTACGAGCAGTACTTC. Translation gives CASSFGQGGYEQYF.